Listed below are T cell receptor beta chains from one sample, sequenced in a study of T cells of healthy individuals. TCRdb reanalysed the 5' RACE reads using MiXCR and keeps one entry per CDR3 protein. The sample lists 90,000 to 100,000 distinct CDR3 sequences; 17% were seen once. Receptors originate from a human donor in good health. CDR3s include the opening cysteine and the closing phenylalanine or tryptophan. The D gene is left open where the match is weak. The size field is filled for only some rows; it gives once, few, many or a size class.

d_call: NA; cdr3_length: 17; clone_size: few; j_call: TRBJ1-4; v_call: TRBV4-1; cdr3_nt: TGCGCCAGCAGCCAAGATTGGACAACCTCAACTAATGAAAAACTGTTTTTT; cdr3_aa: CASSQDWTTSTNEKLFF
d_call: NA; cdr3_length: 14; clone_size: few; j_call: TRBJ2-5; v_call: TRBV10-3; cdr3_nt: TGTGCCATCAGTGAAGTGGGGGGACAAGAGACCCAGTACTTC; cdr3_aa: CAISEVGGQETQYF
d_call: TRBD2; cdr3_length: 16; clone_size: few; j_call: TRBJ2-1; v_call: TRBV7-2; cdr3_nt: TGTGCCAGCAGCTTAGGGACTAGTCCTTCCTACAATGAGCAGTTCTTC; cdr3_aa: CASSLGTSPSYNEQFF
d_call: TRBD2; cdr3_length: 16; clone_size: few; j_call: TRBJ2-2; v_call: TRBV7-2; cdr3_nt: TGTGCCAGCAGCTTAAATAGCGGGACTGTCCCCGGGGAGCTGTTTTTT; cdr3_aa: CASSLNSGTVPGELFF
d_call: NA; cdr3_length: 14; clone_size: few; j_call: TRBJ2-2; v_call: TRBV24-1; cdr3_nt: TGTGCCACCAGTGATTGGTGGGAGAACGGGGAGCTGTTTTTT; cdr3_aa: CATSDWWENGELFF
d_call: TRBD1; cdr3_length: 14; clone_size: few; j_call: TRBJ1-4; v_call: TRBV6-1; cdr3_nt: TGTGCCAGCACCAGAAGACAGGGAGGGGAAAAACTGTTTTTT; cdr3_aa: CASTRRQGGEKLFF
d_call: TRBD1; cdr3_length: 14; clone_size: many; j_call: TRBJ2-7; v_call: TRBV5-1; cdr3_nt: TGCGCCAGCAGCTTCCGGGACAGGGCGCTGGAGCAGTACTTC; cdr3_aa: CASSFRDRALEQYF
d_call: NA; cdr3_length: 17; clone_size: few; j_call: TRBJ2-3; v_call: TRBV6-5; cdr3_nt: TGTGCCAGCAGCCCACGAATTCAGGGGAAGAGCACAGATACGCAGTATTTT; cdr3_aa: CASSPRIQGKSTDTQYF
d_call: TRBD2; cdr3_length: 17; clone_size: NA; j_call: TRBJ2-1; v_call: TRBV11-2; cdr3_nt: TGTGCCAGCAGCTCCCCCGTAGCGGGGGGGCCTCGCAATGAGCAGTTCTTC; cdr3_aa: CASSSPVAGGPRNEQFF
d_call: NA; cdr3_length: 14; clone_size: few; j_call: TRBJ2-3; v_call: TRBV6-4; cdr3_nt: TGTGCCAGCAGTGCAGTCGTTGATTCGGGTACGCAGTATTTT; cdr3_aa: CASSAVVDSGTQYF
d_call: NA; cdr3_length: 12; clone_size: many; j_call: TRBJ1-4; v_call: TRBV28; cdr3_nt: TGTGCCAGCAGTCTTCGAAATGAAAAACTGTTTTTT; cdr3_aa: CASSLRNEKLFF
d_call: TRBD1; cdr3_length: 15; clone_size: many; j_call: TRBJ2-7; v_call: TRBV20-1; cdr3_nt: TGCAGTGCGCAAATTTCCGGGACAGGGATCTACGAGCAGTACTTC; cdr3_aa: CSAQISGTGIYEQYF
d_call: TRBD2; cdr3_length: 15; clone_size: many; j_call: TRBJ2-5; v_call: TRBV20-1; cdr3_nt: TGCAGTGCTAGATTAGCGGGGGGGCCGGGGGAGACCCAGTACTTC; cdr3_aa: CSARLAGGPGETQYF
d_call: TRBD2; cdr3_length: 15; clone_size: NA; j_call: TRBJ2-3; v_call: TRBV20-1; cdr3_nt: TGCAGTGCTAGCGGGAGGCCTTACGGGACAGATACGCAGTATTTT; cdr3_aa: CSASGRPYGTDTQYF
d_call: NA; cdr3_length: 16; clone_size: NA; j_call: TRBJ1-5; v_call: TRBV21-1; cdr3_nt: TGTGCCAGCAGCAATCCGACAGGGGAATCCGAACAGCCCCAGCATTTT; cdr3_aa: CASSNPTGESEQPQHF
d_call: NA; cdr3_length: 14; clone_size: few; j_call: TRBJ2-7; v_call: TRBV4-2; cdr3_nt: TGTGCCAGCAGCCAAGAGTGGCAAACCTACGAGCAGTACTTC; cdr3_aa: CASSQEWQTYEQYF
d_call: NA; cdr3_length: 12; clone_size: NA; j_call: TRBJ2-7; v_call: TRBV7-9; cdr3_nt: TGTGCCAGCAGCGTGAGCTCCTACGAGCAGTACTTC; cdr3_aa: CASSVSSYEQYF
d_call: NA; cdr3_length: 15; clone_size: few; j_call: TRBJ2-5; v_call: TRBV7-2; cdr3_nt: TGTGCCAGCAGCTCCCGCTGGGGCCTCCAAGAGACCCAGTACTTC; cdr3_aa: CASSSRWGLQETQYF
d_call: NA; cdr3_length: 13; clone_size: NA; j_call: TRBJ2-7; v_call: TRBV9; cdr3_nt: TGTGCCAGCAGCGTGACAGAGGGGTACGAGCAGTACTTC; cdr3_aa: CASSVTEGYEQYF
d_call: NA; cdr3_length: 14; clone_size: few; j_call: TRBJ1-3; v_call: TRBV9; cdr3_nt: TGTGCCAGCAGCGCGACCATCCTCGGAAACACCATATATTTT; cdr3_aa: CASSATILGNTIYF
d_call: NA; cdr3_length: 10; clone_size: NA; j_call: TRBJ1-2; v_call: TRBV28; cdr3_nt: TGTGCCAGCGGGGCCTATGGCTACACCTTC; cdr3_aa: CASGAYGYTF
d_call: TRBD1; cdr3_length: 13; clone_size: many; j_call: TRBJ2-5; v_call: TRBV5-1; cdr3_nt: TGCGCCAGCAGCATACAGGGGGCTGAGACCCAGTACTTC; cdr3_aa: CASSIQGAETQYF
d_call: NA; cdr3_length: 14; clone_size: few; j_call: TRBJ1-5; v_call: TRBV23-1; cdr3_nt: TGCGCCAGCACGACCCGGGACAAAAATCAGCCCCAGCATTTT; cdr3_aa: CASTTRDKNQPQHF
d_call: NA; cdr3_length: 14; clone_size: many; j_call: TRBJ2-7; v_call: TRBV4-3; cdr3_nt: TGCGCCAGCAGCCAGTACTCAAGCTCCTACGAGCAGTACTTC; cdr3_aa: CASSQYSSSYEQYF
d_call: NA; cdr3_length: 12; clone_size: NA; j_call: TRBJ1-1; v_call: TRBV3-1; cdr3_nt: TGTGCCAGCAGCAGAAACCCGGGCGAAGCTTTCTTT; cdr3_aa: CASSRNPGEAFF
d_call: NA; cdr3_length: 14; clone_size: few; j_call: TRBJ2-7; v_call: TRBV5-1; cdr3_nt: TGCGCCAGCAGCTTGGACAGGGTGGGATACGAGCAGTACTTC; cdr3_aa: CASSLDRVGYEQYF
d_call: TRBD2; cdr3_length: 12; clone_size: few; j_call: TRBJ2-7; v_call: TRBV7-9; cdr3_nt: TGTGCCATCGGAGCGGGGTCCTACGAGCAGTACTTC; cdr3_aa: CAIGAGSYEQYF
d_call: TRBD2; cdr3_length: 14; clone_size: many; j_call: TRBJ2-1; v_call: TRBV6-5; cdr3_nt: TGTGCCAGCAGTTACAGCGGGGGGGCCCATGAGCAGTTCTTC; cdr3_aa: CASSYSGGAHEQFF
d_call: NA; cdr3_length: 13; clone_size: few; j_call: TRBJ1-1; v_call: TRBV20-1; cdr3_nt: TGCAGTGCTAGTGGACCTATGAACACTGAAGCTTTCTTT; cdr3_aa: CSASGPMNTEAFF
d_call: NA; cdr3_length: 15; clone_size: many; j_call: TRBJ1-4; v_call: TRBV27; cdr3_nt: TGTGCCAGCAGTTCAGGACAGCCCATTAATGAAAAACTGTTTTTT; cdr3_aa: CASSSGQPINEKLFF
d_call: NA; cdr3_length: 11; clone_size: many; j_call: TRBJ1-6; v_call: TRBV2; cdr3_nt: TGTGCCAGCAGTGTTTCTTCACCCCTCCACTTT; cdr3_aa: CASSVSSPLHF
d_call: NA; cdr3_length: 13; clone_size: few; j_call: TRBJ2-5; v_call: TRBV6-2/TRBV6-3; cdr3_nt: TGTGCCAGCAATATTGGTGGGGCGCCGACCCAGTACTTC; cdr3_aa: CASNIGGAPTQYF
d_call: NA; cdr3_length: 15; clone_size: many; j_call: TRBJ1-1; v_call: TRBV4-3; cdr3_nt: TGCGCCAGCAGCCAGACGGTAGGGGGGGACACTGAAGCTTTCTTT; cdr3_aa: CASSQTVGGDTEAFF
d_call: TRBD2; cdr3_length: 19; clone_size: NA; j_call: TRBJ2-1; v_call: TRBV12-3/TRBV12-4; cdr3_nt: TGTGCCAGCAGTGCTAGGAATCCCACGGCGGGAGTTCTCTACAATGAGCAGTTCTTC; cdr3_aa: CASSARNPTAGVLYNEQFF
d_call: NA; cdr3_length: 14; clone_size: NA; j_call: TRBJ1-4; v_call: TRBV7-2; cdr3_nt: TGTGCCAGCAGCCCCCGGCAGGGAAATGAAAAACTGTTTTTT; cdr3_aa: CASSPRQGNEKLFF
d_call: TRBD2; cdr3_length: 14; clone_size: NA; j_call: TRBJ2-5; v_call: TRBV10-3; cdr3_nt: TGTGCCATTTCCGGGACTAGAGAATCGGAGACCCAGTACTTC; cdr3_aa: CAISGTRESETQYF
d_call: NA; cdr3_length: 13; clone_size: NA; j_call: TRBJ2-1; v_call: TRBV15; cdr3_nt: TGTGCCACCAGCAGACCTACCGCCGGGCGGCAGTTCTTC; cdr3_aa: CATSRPTAGRQFF
d_call: NA; cdr3_length: 11; clone_size: many; j_call: TRBJ1-1; v_call: TRBV20-1; cdr3_nt: TGCAGTGCTAGAATTGGCCAGAAAGCTTTCTTT; cdr3_aa: CSARIGQKAFF
d_call: NA; cdr3_length: 14; clone_size: few; j_call: TRBJ1-6; v_call: TRBV12-3/TRBV12-4; cdr3_nt: TGTGCCAGCACCTCGGCCTCAACCTATTCACCCCTCCACTTT; cdr3_aa: CASTSASTYSPLHF
d_call: NA; cdr3_length: 13; clone_size: many; j_call: TRBJ1-5; v_call: TRBV20-1; cdr3_nt: TGCAGTGCCTCGCCCAGCAACAATCAGCCCCAGCATTTT; cdr3_aa: CSASPSNNQPQHF
d_call: NA; cdr3_length: 11; clone_size: many; j_call: TRBJ1-3; v_call: TRBV7-9; cdr3_nt: TGTGCCAGCAGCCAGACAAACACCATATATTTT; cdr3_aa: CASSQTNTIYF
d_call: NA; cdr3_length: 12; clone_size: NA; j_call: TRBJ2-7; v_call: TRBV5-1; cdr3_nt: TGCGCCAGCAGCATCAACCGGGACGAGCAGTACTTC; cdr3_aa: CASSINRDEQYF
d_call: TRBD1; cdr3_length: 15; clone_size: NA; j_call: TRBJ1-5; v_call: TRBV9; cdr3_nt: TGTGCCAGCGACAGGGCTACTCGCTCCAATCAGCCCCAGCATTTT; cdr3_aa: CASDRATRSNQPQHF
d_call: NA; cdr3_length: 12; clone_size: many; j_call: TRBJ2-1; v_call: TRBV27; cdr3_nt: TGTGCCAGCAGTATCCCGTACAATGAGCAGTTCTTC; cdr3_aa: CASSIPYNEQFF
d_call: NA; cdr3_length: 13; clone_size: many; j_call: TRBJ1-5; v_call: TRBV20-1; cdr3_nt: TGCAGTGCTGCTGGACGGAGCAATCAGCCCCAGCATTTT; cdr3_aa: CSAAGRSNQPQHF
d_call: NA; cdr3_length: 14; clone_size: NA; j_call: TRBJ2-1; v_call: TRBV6-6; cdr3_nt: TGTGCCAGCAGCAACCCCAGTGGGTACAATGAGCAGTTCTTC; cdr3_aa: CASSNPSGYNEQFF
d_call: TRBD1; cdr3_length: 17; clone_size: many; j_call: TRBJ1-1; v_call: TRBV4-3; cdr3_nt: TGCGCCAGCAGCCAAGTGGGCAGGGGGCTAGTCGGCACTGAAGCTTTCTTT; cdr3_aa: CASSQVGRGLVGTEAFF
d_call: NA; cdr3_length: 20; clone_size: few; j_call: TRBJ1-1; v_call: TRBV12-3/TRBV12-4; cdr3_nt: TGTGCCAGCAGTTCTCCTCAAATAGGGTTCCCGGAAATCCCGAACACTGAAGCTTTCTTT; cdr3_aa: CASSSPQIGFPEIPNTEAFF
d_call: TRBD1; cdr3_length: 11; clone_size: few; j_call: TRBJ2-7; v_call: TRBV29-1; cdr3_nt: TGCAGCGTGGGACAGAGCACCGAGCAGTACTTC; cdr3_aa: CSVGQSTEQYF
d_call: TRBD1; cdr3_length: 14; clone_size: NA; j_call: TRBJ2-7; v_call: TRBV7-9; cdr3_nt: TGTGCCAGCAGTTCCGGGACAGGGGTGTACGAGCAGTACTTC; cdr3_aa: CASSSGTGVYEQYF
d_call: NA; cdr3_length: 14; clone_size: NA; j_call: TRBJ1-2; v_call: TRBV28; cdr3_nt: TGTGCCAGCAGTTCGTTACCCCGTCGTGGTGGCTACACCTTC; cdr3_aa: CASSSLPRRGGYTF
d_call: TRBD1; cdr3_length: 14; clone_size: many; j_call: TRBJ1-5; v_call: TRBV28; cdr3_nt: TGTGCCAGCAGTTTCCCGACAGGGGCCCAGCCCCAGCATTTT; cdr3_aa: CASSFPTGAQPQHF
d_call: NA; cdr3_length: 12; clone_size: NA; j_call: TRBJ2-5; v_call: TRBV5-1; cdr3_nt: TGCGCCAGCAGCTTGGCGGAAGAGACCCAGTACTTC; cdr3_aa: CASSLAEETQYF